This TCR beta chain was captured in a study of blood T cell repertoires in COVID-19 (TCRdb year 2020). With respect to the entire study: Collaborator samples came from the United States, Italy and Spain and covered acute and convalescent phases of COVID-19. Samples came from the ongoing ImmuneRACE study (first 160 participants) plus 1,254 subjects from 6 global collaborators. The prospective study material was composed of cDNA or gDNA derived from T cells, B-cell-depleted T cells, or PBMCs. A de-identified subject ID, COVID-19 status, age in years and sex were almost always included in the sample metadata. Where HLA class I and class II types were available, the types were taken from metadata supplied by the sample provider, not from assay-based typing. The dataset comprised deeply sampled blood TCRbeta repertoires from subjects exposed to, actively infected with, or recovered from COVID-19. The repertoires were released in a freely available public database intended as a resource for research on the immune response to SARS-CoV-2. On the study overall, not on this receptor specifically: Clinical and demographic metadata were provided uncurated, with the amount varying by source and participant.

In regard to this clone: Its antigen remains unidentified. No quality values exist for individual bases; no much larger clone is one base distant.

TCRbeta CDR3 regions were amplified from genomic DNA by means of the immunoSEQ Assay, a bias-controlled multiplex PCR. Regarding the original processing steps: The number of nucleated cells in each sample was estimated from the amplification of reference gene primers within the assay. To quantify the absolute abundance of each unique TCRbeta CDR3 rearrangement, sequence reads were collapsed and filtered. For each sample, productive Simpson clonality was calculated as the square root of Simpson's diversity index across productive rearrangements. Imported from immuneACCESS, the table was reduced by TCRdb to in-frame sequences with V and J called. These copies leave out some clones; in studies compared against another copy, an unresolved V gene accounts for under half, and the cause of the remainder is not known. V, J and clone size were drawn from that table, and D and trimming were deduced from the DNA. The sample includes 150,000 to 200,000 clones, with roughly 93% observed a single time. Around 2.1% of the sample goes to the ten largest clones.

From its cysteine to its phenylalanine, the CDR3 spans 20 amino acids. Of the read, only the CDR3 DNA is kept; its 60 bases are in frame from base 1. The germline V end is reduced by 1 base and the J end by 0 bases; junction bases left unmatched: 13. CDR1 WNHNN and CDR2 SYGVQD are derived from the germline V gene (reference sequence). The collaborating institutions used their own protocols to collect whole blood in K2EDTA tubes. For TCRbeta analysis, collaborators shipped samples as frozen whole blood, isolated PBMCs, or DNA extracted from either of those sample types. The origin of this receptor is a man between 18 and 29 years old with acute or convalescent COVID-19. The chain uses TRBV10-1 and TRBJ1-5, and 9 bases in between align with TRBD1. The source material was peripheral blood. The CDR3 has the sequence CASSEFPGQGLIYSNQPQHF. The DNA sequence reads TGCGCCAGCAGTGAGTTTCCGGGACAGGGATTGATATATAGCAATCAGCCCCAGCATTTT.